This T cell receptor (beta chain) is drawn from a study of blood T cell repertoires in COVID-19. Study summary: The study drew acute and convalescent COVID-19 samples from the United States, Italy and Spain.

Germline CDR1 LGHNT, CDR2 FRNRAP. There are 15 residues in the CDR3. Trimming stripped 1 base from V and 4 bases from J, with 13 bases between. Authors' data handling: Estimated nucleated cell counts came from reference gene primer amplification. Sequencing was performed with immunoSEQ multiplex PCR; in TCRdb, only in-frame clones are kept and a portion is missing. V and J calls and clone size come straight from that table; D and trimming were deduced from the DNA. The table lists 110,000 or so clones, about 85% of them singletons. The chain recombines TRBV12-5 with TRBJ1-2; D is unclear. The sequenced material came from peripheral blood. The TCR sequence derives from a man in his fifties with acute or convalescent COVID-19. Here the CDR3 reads CASGLGQPQVYGYTF. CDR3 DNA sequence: TGTGCTAGTGGTTTGGGCCAGCCCCAGGTCTATGGCTACACCTTC. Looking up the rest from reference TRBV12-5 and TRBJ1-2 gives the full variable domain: DARVTQTPRHKVTEMGQEVTMRCQPILGHNTVFWYRQTMMQGLELLAYFRNRAPLDDSGMPKDRFSAEMPDATLATLKIQPSEPRDSAVYFCASGLGQPQVYGYTFGSGTRLTVV.